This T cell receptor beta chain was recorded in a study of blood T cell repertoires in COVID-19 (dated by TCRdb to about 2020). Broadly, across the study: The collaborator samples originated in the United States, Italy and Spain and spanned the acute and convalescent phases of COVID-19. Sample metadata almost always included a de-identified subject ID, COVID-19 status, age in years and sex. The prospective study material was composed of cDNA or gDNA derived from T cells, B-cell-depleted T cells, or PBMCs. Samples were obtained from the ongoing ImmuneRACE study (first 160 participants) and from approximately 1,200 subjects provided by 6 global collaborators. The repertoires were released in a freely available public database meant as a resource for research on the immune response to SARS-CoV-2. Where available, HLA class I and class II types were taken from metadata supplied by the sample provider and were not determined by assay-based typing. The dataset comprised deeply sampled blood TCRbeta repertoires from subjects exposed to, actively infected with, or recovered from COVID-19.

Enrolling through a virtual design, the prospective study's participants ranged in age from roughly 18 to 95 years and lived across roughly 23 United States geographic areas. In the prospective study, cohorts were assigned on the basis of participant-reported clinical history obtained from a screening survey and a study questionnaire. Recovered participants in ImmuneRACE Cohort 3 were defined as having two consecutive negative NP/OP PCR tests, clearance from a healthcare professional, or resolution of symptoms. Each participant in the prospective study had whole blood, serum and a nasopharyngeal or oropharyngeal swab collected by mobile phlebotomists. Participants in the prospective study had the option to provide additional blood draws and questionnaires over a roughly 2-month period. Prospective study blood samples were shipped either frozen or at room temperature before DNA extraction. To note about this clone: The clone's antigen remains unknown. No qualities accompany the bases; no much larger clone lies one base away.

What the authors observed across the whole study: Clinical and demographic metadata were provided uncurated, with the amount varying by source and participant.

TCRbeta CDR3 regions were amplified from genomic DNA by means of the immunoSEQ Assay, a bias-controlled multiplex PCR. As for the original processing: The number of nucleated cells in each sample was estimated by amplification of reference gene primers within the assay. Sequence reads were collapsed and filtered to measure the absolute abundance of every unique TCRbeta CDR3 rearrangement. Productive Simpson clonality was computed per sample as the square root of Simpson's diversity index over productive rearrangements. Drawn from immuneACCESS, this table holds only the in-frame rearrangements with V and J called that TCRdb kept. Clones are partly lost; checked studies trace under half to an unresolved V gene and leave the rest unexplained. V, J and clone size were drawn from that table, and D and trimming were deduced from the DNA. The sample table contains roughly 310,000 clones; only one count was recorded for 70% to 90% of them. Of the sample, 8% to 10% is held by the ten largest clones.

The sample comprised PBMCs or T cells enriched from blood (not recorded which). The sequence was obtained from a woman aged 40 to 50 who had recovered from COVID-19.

The CDR3 protein sequence reads: CASSLLTGTRAYEQYF. Here is the DNA: TGTGCCAGCAGTTTATTGACTGGGACTAGGGCCTACGAGCAGTACTTC. The receptor chain draws on TRBV28 and TRBJ2-7, with TRBD2 identical over 8 junction bases. CDR1 and CDR2 are drawn from the germline V gene: MDHEN, SYDVKM. The CDR3 spans 16 residues, from the cysteine through the phenylalanine. CDR3 DNA only is kept here, 48 bases in frame from base 1. V trim: 1 base; J trim: 2 bases; unmatched bases: 7.